This T cell receptor (beta chain) emerged from a study of Graves' ophthalmopathy and Graves' hyperthyroidism. As for the study in general: Samples of peripheral blood were obtained at initial diagnosis, prior to treatment of any kind. Study-wide points: Blood shared most expanded thyroid clonotypes above 0.001 frequency.

The germline V gene has CDR1 LNHDA and CDR2 SQIVND (reference sequence). The V end was cut by 6 bases, the J end by 1 base, with 16 bases between. There are 16 residues in the CDR3. Ophthalmopathy-affected donors exhibited moderate-to-severe activity, CAS ≥3, NOSPECS ≥4, and duration under 3 months. Beta-chain TCR CDR3 regions were amplified from RNA transcripts. After a first-round RT-PCR with HTBI primers, a second-round multiplex PCR was run. TCRdb reanalysed the multiplex PCR reads using MiXCR and keeps one entry per CDR3 protein. The sample has 450,000 or so distinct CDR3 sequences, approximately 14% seen once. In its sample, this clonotype was seen many times. Its specificity is unknown.

Sequenced: blood. This rearrangement joins TRBV19 to TRBJ1-3; D is undetermined. The TCR sequence derives from a woman in her 30s with Graves' ophthalmopathy. The CDR3 region is CASSTGPTVSGNTIYF. The CDR3 DNA sequence: TGTGCCAGTAGCACCGGCCCAACGGTATCTGGAAACACCATATATTTT. The full variable domain, rest sourced from reference TRBV19 and TRBJ1-3, is DGGITQSPKYLFRKEGQNVTLSCEQNLNHDAMYWYRQDPGQGLRLIYYSQIVNDFQKGDIAEGYSVSREKKESFPLTVTSAQKNPTAFYLCASSTGPTVSGNTIYFGEGSWLTVV.